This passage covers 8 T cell receptor beta chains from one sample sequenced in a study of blood T cell repertoires in COVID-19. Generated by immunoSEQ multiplex PCR, the TCRdb table keeps only in-frame clones and is missing some. Of around 15,000 clones listed, approximately 87% are singletons. Sequencing was performed on peripheral blood. The receptors come from a man in his forties with active or convalescent COVID-19.

This chain links TRBV18 with TRBJ2-7, with TRBD1 as a possible D gene (5 bases). The V end was cut by 3 bases, the J end by 0 bases, with 12 bases between. The CDR3 spans 15 residues. The germline V gene encodes CDR1 KGHSH and CDR2 LQKENI. The CDR3: CASSPSQETSYEQYF. In DNA form, the CDR3 reads TGTGCCAGCTCACCGTCACAGGAGACCTCCTACGAGCAGTACTTC.

Only one count was recorded for this clone. This CDR3 is CASSFSSGGYNEQFF. CDR3 DNA: TGCGCCAGCAGCTTCAGCAGCGGGGGTTACAATGAGCAGTTCTTC. The chain uses TRBV5-1 and TRBJ2-1, with 8 bases aligning to TRBD2. This CDR3 spans 15 amino acids. Trimming at V came to 2 bases and at J to 4 bases, leaving 5 bases not matched to a gene. The germline V gene has CDR1 SGHRS and CDR2 YFSETQ.

This chain joins TRBV15 and TRBJ1-1; weak D call: TRBD1 (6 bases). The CDR3 covers 17 residues. Trimming cost V 0 bases and J 6 bases, with 20 bases left between them. CDR1 is LNHNV and CDR2 is YYDKDF in the germline V gene (reference sequence). CDR3 bases: TGTGCCACCAGCAGAGAAACTGGACAGAGGCGTACCTCTGAAGCTTTCTTT. Amino acids: CATSRETGQRRTSEAFF.

The rearrangement links TRBV4-1 to TRBJ2-1, with D possibly being TRBD2 (5 bases). Trimming removed 5 bases from V and 2 bases from J, with 16 bases in between. The CDR3 has 16 amino acids. The germline V gene encodes CDR1 MGHRA and CDR2 YSYEKL. CDR3 bases: TGCGCCAGCAGCTCCTCGAAGCTCGGGACCTACAATGAGCAGTTCTTC. It codes for CASSSSKLGTYNEQFF.

The chain recombines TRBV18 with TRBJ2-4, with 14 bases matching TRBD2. This CDR3 contains 17 residues. From germline, CDR1 is KGHSH and CDR2 LQKENI. V lost 3 bases and J lost 6; bases outside the gene matches: 7. In DNA, the CDR3 is TGTGCCAGCTCACCGGCGGGACTAGCGGGGGACCGAAACATTCAGTACTTC. Translation gives CASSPAGLAGDRNIQYF.

The chain carries TRBV7-9 and TRBJ1-6; 8 bases line up with TRBD1. With V trimmed by 5 bases and J by 7 bases, 10 bases remained unmatched. CDR1 SEHNR and CDR2 FQNEAQ come from the germline V gene (reference sequence). There are 16 residues in the CDR3. CDR3 bases: TGTGCCAGCAGCGACTTAGGACAGGGAGCAAATTCACCCCTCCACTTT. Translation gives CASSDLGQGANSPLHF.

This chain uses TRBV7-9 with TRBJ2-1; TRBD1 matches at 7 bases. Looked up from germline, CDR1 is SEHNR and CDR2 is FQNEAQ (reference sequence). CDR3 length: 14 amino acids. Germline trimming cut 1 base from V and 8 bases from J; bases unmatched to any gene: 5. The CDR3 spells CASSLEGATYEQFF. DNA for the CDR3: TGTGCCAGCAGCTTAGAGGGGGCCACCTATGAGCAGTTCTTC.

This clone was seen a handful of times. The gene calls are TRBV6-6 and TRBJ2-7; weak D call: TRBD1 (6 bases). This CDR3 region has 14 residues. V was trimmed by 9 bases and J by 3 bases, leaving 18 bases between them. Per the germline V gene, CDR1 is MNHNY and CDR2 is SVGAGI (reference sequence). Here the CDR3 reads CASKERGTFYEQYF. Here the CDR3 DNA reads TGTGCCAGTAAAGAAAGGGGGACCTTCTACGAGCAGTACTTC.